The present TCR beta chain was sequenced within a study of blood T cell repertoires in COVID-19. On the study more broadly: Samples taken during acute and convalescent COVID-19 were collected in the United States, Italy and Spain.

In the original processing: Reference gene primer amplification gave estimated nucleated cell counts. Assay: immunoSEQ multiplex PCR; the TCRdb copy retains only in-frame clones and omits some. V, J and clone size were drawn from that table, and D and trimming were deduced from the DNA. This sample has about 110,000 clones, with roughly 85% found just once. This CDR3 comprises 14 residues. The V gene lost 7 bases and the J gene lost 1 base, with 15 bases spanning the gap. Germline CDR1 SGHRS, CDR2 YFSETQ. The TCR sequence derives from a human donor in a cohort sampled during active COVID-19. This chain connects TRBV5-1 to TRBJ2-7, with D possibly matching TRBD1 (5 bases). The sample was peripheral blood. The CDR3 loop reads CASQQEPTSYEQYF. The CDR3 nucleotides read TGCGCCAGCCAACAGGAGCCTACTTCCTACGAGCAGTACTTC.